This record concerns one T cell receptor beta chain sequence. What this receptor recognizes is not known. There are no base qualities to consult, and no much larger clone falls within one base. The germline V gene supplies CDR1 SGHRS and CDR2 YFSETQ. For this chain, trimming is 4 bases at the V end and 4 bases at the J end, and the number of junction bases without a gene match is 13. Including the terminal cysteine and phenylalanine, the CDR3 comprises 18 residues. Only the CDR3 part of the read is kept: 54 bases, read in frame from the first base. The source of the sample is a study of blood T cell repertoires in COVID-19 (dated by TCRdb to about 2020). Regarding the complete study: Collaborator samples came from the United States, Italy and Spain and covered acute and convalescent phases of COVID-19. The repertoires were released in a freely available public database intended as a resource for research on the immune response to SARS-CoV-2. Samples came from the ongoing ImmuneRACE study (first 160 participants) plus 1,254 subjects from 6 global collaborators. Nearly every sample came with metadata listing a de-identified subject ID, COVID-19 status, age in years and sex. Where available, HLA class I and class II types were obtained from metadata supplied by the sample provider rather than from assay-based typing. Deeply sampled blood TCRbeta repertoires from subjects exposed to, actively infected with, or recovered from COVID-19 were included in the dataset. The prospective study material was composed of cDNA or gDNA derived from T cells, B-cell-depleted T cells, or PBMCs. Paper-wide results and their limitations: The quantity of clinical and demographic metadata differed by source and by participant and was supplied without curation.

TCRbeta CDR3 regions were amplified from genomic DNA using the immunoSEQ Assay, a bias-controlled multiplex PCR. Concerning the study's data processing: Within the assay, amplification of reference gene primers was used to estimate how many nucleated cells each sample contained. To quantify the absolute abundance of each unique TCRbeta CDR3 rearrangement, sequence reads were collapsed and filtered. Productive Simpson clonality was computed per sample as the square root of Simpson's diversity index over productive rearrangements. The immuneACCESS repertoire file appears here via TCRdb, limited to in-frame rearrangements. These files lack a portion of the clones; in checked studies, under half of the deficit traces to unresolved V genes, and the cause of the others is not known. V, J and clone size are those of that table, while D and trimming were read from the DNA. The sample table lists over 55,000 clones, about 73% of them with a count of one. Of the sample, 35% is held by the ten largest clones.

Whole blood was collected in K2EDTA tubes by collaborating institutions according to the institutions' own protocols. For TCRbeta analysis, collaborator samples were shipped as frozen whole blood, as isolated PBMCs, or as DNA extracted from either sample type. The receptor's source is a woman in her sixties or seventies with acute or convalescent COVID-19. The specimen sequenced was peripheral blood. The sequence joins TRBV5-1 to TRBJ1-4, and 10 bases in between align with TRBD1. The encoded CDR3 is CASSPGAGTGAVNEKLFF. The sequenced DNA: TGCGCCAGCAGCCCGGGGGCCGGGACAGGGGCGGTTAATGAAAAACTGTTTTTT. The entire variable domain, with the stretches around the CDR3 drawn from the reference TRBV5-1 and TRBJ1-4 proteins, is KAGVTQTPRYLIKTRGQQVTLSCSPISGHRSVSWYQQTPGQGLQFLFEYFSETQRNKGNFPGRFSGRQFSNSRSEMNVSTLELGDSALYLCASSPGAGTGAVNEKLFFGSGTQLSVL.